One sample yielded the 30 T cell receptor beta chains listed below, sequenced in a study of cytotoxic CD8 clonotypes in ibrutinib-treated CLL (dated by TCRdb to 2020 to 2022). Library generation was performed with the immunoSEQ multiplex PCR assay. TCRdb holds this immuneACCESS table with in-frame rearrangements only. Some clones are missing; in checked studies, unresolved V genes explain under half, and the rest has no known cause. This sample lists over 150,000 clones; over 65% were detected once. About 1.9% of the sample is held by the ten biggest clonotypes. The intended sense of this specimen's time point label: roughly 12 months on ibrutinib. The sample here was PBMCs, taken after 12 months of ibrutinib treatment. The receptors stem from a human donor with chronic lymphocytic leukemia.

The rearrangement joins TRBV5-1 to TRBJ1-6; D unclear. V shed 4 bases and J shed 8 bases, with 10 bases lying between them. The CDR3 has 13 residues. Germline V gene sequence: CDR1 SGHRS, CDR2 YFSETQ. As DNA, the CDR3 is TGCGCCAGCAGCCCCTACTTCGATTCACCCCTCCACTTT. Translation gives CASSPYFDSPLHF.

This clone showed up just once. The rearrangement links TRBV4-3 to TRBJ1-4; D perhaps matches TRBD1 (5 bases). The germline V gene has CDR1 LGHNA and CDR2 YSLEER. The V gene lost 4 bases and the J gene lost 0 bases, with 9 bases spanning the gap. This CDR3 is built from 15 residues. CDR3 nucleotides: TGCGCCAGCAGCCGAGGGGAGCCAACTAATGAAAAACTGTTTTTT. Translating it yields CASSRGEPTNEKLFF.

The chain carries TRBV27 and TRBJ2-1, with no clear D. Trimming took off 3 bases at V and 0 bases at J, with 12 bases between the two ends. Germline CDR1 MNHEY, CDR2 SMNVEV (reference sequence). The CDR3 sequence is 16 residues long. The CDR3 DNA sequence: TGTGCCAGCAGTTTTATCGACCGAGGCTCCTACAATGAGCAGTTCTTC. Translation gives CASSFIDRGSYNEQFF.

The J gene is TRBJ2-5, the V gene TRBV28, with D hard to call. Germline V gene lookup returns CDR1 MDHEN and CDR2 SYDVKM. The ends were cut back, 1 base at V and 0 bases at J, with 9 bases in the middle. The CDR3 sequence is 15 residues long. CDR3 protein: CASSLSVAYQETQYF. For the CDR3, the DNA is TGTGCCAGCAGTTTATCGGTAGCCTACCAAGAGACCCAGTACTTC.

This rearrangement joins TRBV4-2 to TRBJ2-3; 7 bases align to TRBD2. With V trimmed by 7 bases and J by 1 base, 8 bases remained unmatched. Germline V gives CDR1 LGHNA, CDR2 YNFKEQ. The CDR3 is 15 amino acids. The CDR3 sequence is CASTQSAGGTDTQYF. The CDR3 coding sequence is TGTGCCAGCACCCAGTCGGCGGGGGGCACAGATACGCAGTATTTT.

The J gene is TRBJ1-1, the V gene TRBV7-9; D remains unclear. This CDR3 has 14 amino acids. Trimming cost V 6 bases and J 0 bases, with 11 bases left between them. Per the germline V gene, CDR1 is SEHNR and CDR2 is FQNEAQ (reference sequence). The CDR3 DNA reads as TGTGCCAGCAGTCTAACAATCATGAACACTGAAGCTTTCTTT. Translating gives CASSLTIMNTEAFF.

This chain joins TRBV18 and TRBJ2-7; 11 positions match TRBD1. CDR1 and CDR2 from the germline V gene are KGHSH and LQKENI. J lost 2 bases, V lost 2 bases, and 2 bases had no gene match. The CDR3 runs 15 residues. CDR3 region: CASSPGTGGTYEQYF. The CDR3 DNA is TGTGCCAGCTCACCAGGGACAGGGGGAACCTACGAGCAGTACTTC.

This sequence joins TRBV18 and TRBJ2-7; TRBD1 aligns across 7 bases. CDR3 length equals 15 residues. The trim removed 4 bases at V and 2 bases at J, leaving 8 bases unmatched. The germline CDR1 and CDR2 sequences are KGHSH and LQKENI. CDR3: CASSQDRTGPYEQYF. As DNA, the CDR3 is TGTGCCAGCTCACAGGACAGGACAGGACCCTACGAGCAGTACTTC. The whole variable domain, filled in from reference TRBV18 and TRBJ2-7, reads NAGVMQNPRHLVRRRGQEARLRCSPMKGHSHVYWYRQLPEEGLKFMVYLQKENIIDESGMPKERFSAEFPKEGPSILRIQQVVRGDSAAYFCASSQDRTGPYEQYFGPGTRLTVT.

V usage is TRBV7-2 and J usage is TRBJ1-5; a weak D match, TRBD1 (6 bases). CDR1 is SGHTA and CDR2 is FQGNSA in the germline V gene. The length of the CDR3 is 14 residues. Trimming took 1 base from V and 7 from J, leaving 11 bases between them. CDR3 DNA sequence: TGTGCCAGCAGCTTAGGGGGGGCCCGGCAGCCCCAGCATTTT. Residues: CASSLGGARQPQHF.

This chain connects TRBV28 to TRBJ2-7; 12 nucleotides agree with TRBD2. The length of the CDR3 is 14 residues. The J segment lost 6 bases and the V segment lost 4 bases, leaving 4 bases of the junction unmatched. Germline V CDR1 and CDR2: MDHEN, SYDVKM. The CDR3 protein is CASSSSGRAREQYF. CDR3 coding DNA: TGTGCCAGCAGTTCTAGCGGGAGGGCCCGCGAGCAGTACTTC.

The chain recombines TRBV5-5 with TRBJ2-7, with D possibly being TRBD1 (5 bases). CDR3 length: 14 amino acids. Per germline, CDR1 SGHKS and CDR2 YYEKEE (reference sequence). With 4 bases removed from V and 0 bases from J, the gap between germline ends came to 11 bases. CDR3 region: CASSLGHRSYEQYF. CDR3 DNA sequence: TGTGCCAGCAGCCTCGGACACCGCTCCTACGAGCAGTACTTC.

The chain carries TRBV6-6 and TRBJ1-2; 9 bases fit TRBD1. Germline CDR1 MNHNY, CDR2 SVGAGI (reference sequence). V dropped 7 bases and J dropped 7; count of bases not matched to a gene: 16. The length of the CDR3 is 16 residues. The CDR3 reads CASTGTGKGRGGGYTF. CDR3 nucleotides: TGTGCCAGCACCGGGACAGGGAAAGGGCGAGGGGGTGGCTACACCTTC.

The chain recombines TRBV4-2 with TRBJ1-1, with a tentative D call TRBD1 (5 bases). The V end lost 1 base, the J end lost 4 bases, and 10 bases lay between the germline ends. CDR1 and CDR2 from the germline V gene are LGHNA and YNFKEQ. This CDR3 contains 14 residues. The CDR3 sequence is CASSQAQGSTEAFF. CDR3 coding DNA: TGTGCCAGCAGCCAAGCTCAGGGATCCACTGAAGCTTTCTTT.

The J gene is TRBJ2-2, the V gene TRBV6-1; D may be TRBD2 (5 bases). This CDR3 is 15 amino acids long. Germline V gene data show CDR1 as MNHNS and CDR2 as SASEGT. Trimming took 6 bases from V and 5 from J, leaving 16 bases between them. The CDR3 region is CASSQRGSMTGELFF. CDR3 in DNA: TGTGCCAGCAGCCAGCGTGGGAGTATGACCGGGGAGCTGTTTTTT.

The chain recombines TRBV14 with TRBJ2-7, with 7 bases fitting TRBD1. CDR3 length equals 16 residues. The junction had 8 bases not matched to a gene; V was cut back by 0 bases and J by 3 bases. Germline V gene lookup returns CDR1 SGHDN and CDR2 FVKESK. CDR3 in amino acids: CASSQEVFRDSYEQYF. CDR3 DNA: TGTGCCAGCAGCCAAGAAGTTTTCAGGGACAGCTACGAGCAGTACTTC. The entire variable domain, with the rest obtained from reference TRBV14 and TRBJ2-7, is as follows: EAGVTQFPSHSVIEKGQTVTLRCDPISGHDNLYWYRRVMGKEIKFLLHFVKESKQDESGMPNNRFLAERTGGTYSTLKVQPAELEDSGVYFCASSQEVFRDSYEQYFGPGTRLTVT.

The genes are TRBV6-5 and TRBJ2-3, with TRBD2 matching 7 bases. Germline CDR1 is MNHEY and CDR2 is SVGAGI. The CDR3 is made up of 11 amino acids. J gave up 6 bases and V 9 bases, and 3 bases lay outside the gene matches. In nucleotides, the CDR3 is TGTGCCAGGGGGGGGACTGATACGCAGTATTTT. Translating gives CARGGTDTQYF.

This clone was picked up one time. The rearrangement uses TRBV4-3 and TRBJ2-3, with 8 nucleotides matching TRBD2. V was pared by 0 bases and J by 2 bases, with 4 bases of the junction left unmatched. Germline CDR1 LGHNA, CDR2 YSLEER. The CDR3 has 16 amino acids. Here the CDR3 reads CASSQEAGEFTDTQYF. The CDR3 bases are TGCGCCAGCAGCCAAGAAGCGGGGGAATTCACAGATACGCAGTATTTT.

This chain uses TRBV6-1 with TRBJ2-5, with D perhaps matching TRBD1 (6 bases). Trimming took off 2 bases at V and 5 bases at J, with 18 bases between the two ends. The CDR3 covers 16 residues. CDR1 MNHNS and CDR2 SASEGT come from the germline V gene. CDR3 coding DNA: TGTGCCAGCAGTGAAATGGGGGCCCTGGATGGGGAGACCCAGTACTTC. It codes for CASSEMGALDGETQYF.

The genes are TRBV6-5 and TRBJ2-5; TRBD2 might be the D (6 bases). The germline V gene encodes CDR1 MNHEY and CDR2 SVGAGI. CDR3 size: 15 residues. With 2 bases removed from V and 5 bases from J, the gap between germline ends came to 15 bases. This CDR3 is CASSYDWRGRETQYF. The CDR3 DNA sequence: TGTGCCAGCAGTTACGATTGGAGGGGACGGGAGACCCAGTACTTC.

The rearrangement uses TRBV27 and TRBJ2-3; 10 bases align to TRBD2. The CDR3 has 17 amino acids. Germline CDR1 MNHEY, CDR2 SMNVEV (reference sequence). J gave up 0 bases and V 3 bases, and 6 bases lay outside the gene matches. The CDR3 DNA sequence: TGTGCCAGCAGTTTGTCATCTAGCGGGAGAAGCACAGATACGCAGTATTTT. Encoded protein: CASSLSSSGRSTDTQYF.

This clone showed up just once. The V and J genes are TRBV2 and TRBJ2-1, with TRBD1 matching 10 bases. Trimming at V came to 7 bases and at J to 1 base, leaving 1 base not matched to a gene. From germline, CDR1 is SNHLY and CDR2 FYNNEI. The CDR3 covers 14 residues. DNA for the CDR3: TGTGCCAGCAAGGGACAGGGGTCCTACAATGAGCAGTTCTTC. It is translated as CASKGQGSYNEQFF.

This chain links TRBV5-1 with TRBJ2-3; possible D gene TRBD1, 5 bases. CDR1 and CDR2 from the germline V gene are SGHRS and YFSETQ. V was shortened by 3 bases and J by 4 bases, with 9 bases between the two germline ends. CDR3 length: 13 amino acids. This chain's CDR3 is CASSWQGSDTQYF. The CDR3 DNA reads TGCGCCAGCAGCTGGCAGGGATCAGATACGCAGTATTTT.

This sequence joins TRBV2 and TRBJ1-1, with D tentatively TRBD1 (5 bases). Germline CDR1 SNHLY, CDR2 FYNNEI. The CDR3 consists of 13 residues. V gave up 7 bases and J gave up 1 base, with 10 bases separating them. In nucleotides, the CDR3 is TGTGCCAGCACCCGGCAGGGGAACACTGAAGCTTTCTTT. It codes for CASTRQGNTEAFF. Full variable domain (remainder filled in from reference TRBV2 and TRBJ1-1): EPEVTQTPSHQVTQMGQEVILRCVPISNHLYFYWYRQILGQKVEFLVSFYNNEISEKSEIFDDQFSVERPDGSNFTLKIRSTKLEDSAMYFCASTRQGNTEAFFGQGTRLTVV.

This clone was seen only a few times. The rearrangement links TRBV6-1 to TRBJ1-2; no reliable D call. V lost 2 bases to trimming and J lost 3 bases, with 13 bases between them. Germline V gives CDR1 MNHNS, CDR2 SASEGT. This CDR3 is built from 15 residues. Here the CDR3 reads CASSERSDSHYGYTF. The CDR3 bases are TGTGCCAGCAGTGAACGGTCGGACTCACACTATGGCTACACCTTC.

The genes are TRBV10-3 and TRBJ1-3; D not resolved. This CDR3 has 15 residues. Germline V gene data show CDR1 as ENHRY and CDR2 as SYGVKD. Deletions cut 3 bases from V and 5 bases from J, with 14 bases between. In DNA, the CDR3 is TGTGCCATCAGTGAAGGTGGGGAATCTAGAAACACCATATATTTT. Translation gives CAISEGGESRNTIYF.

This clone came up a few times. V and J are TRBV2 and TRBJ1-6, with TRBD1 matching over 8 bases. This CDR3 contains 14 residues. The V gene's germline CDR1 is SNHLY and CDR2 FYNNEI. The V gene end was trimmed by 5 bases and the J gene end by 6 bases; junction bases not matched to a gene: 3. The CDR3 loop reads CASSRTGINSPLHF. Written as DNA, the CDR3 is TGTGCCAGCAGTCGGACAGGGATTAATTCACCCCTCCACTTT.

This clone was detected only once. The chain employs TRBV11-2 and TRBJ2-5, with D hard to call. The CDR3 loop spans 13 amino acids. Germline-derived CDR1 and CDR2 are SGHAT and FQNNGV. V gave up 4 bases and J gave up 1 base, with 7 bases separating them. CDR3 protein: CASSSHTQETQYF. DNA of the CDR3: TGTGCCAGCAGCTCTCATACCCAAGAGACCCAGTACTTC.

This chain joins TRBV5-1 and TRBJ2-1, with D possibly called TRBD1 or TRBD2 (5 bases each). CDR3 length: 10 residues. Germline V CDR1 and CDR2: SGHRS, YFSETQ. V was pared by 6 bases and J by 12 bases, with 10 bases between. CDR3 region: CASTGQGQFF. For the CDR3, the DNA is TGCGCCAGCACGGGGCAGGGGCAGTTCTTC.

The chain recombines TRBV23-1 with TRBJ1-3; D is possibly TRBD1 (5 bases). TRBV23-1 is filed as an ORF, its function uncertain. This CDR3 has 17 amino acids. Trimming cost V 0 bases and J 0 bases, with 12 bases left between them. CDR3 in amino acids: CASSQSPQGFSGNTIYF. In DNA, the CDR3 is TGCGCCAGCAGTCAATCGCCCCAGGGCTTCTCTGGAAACACCATATATTTT.

Regarding this clone: A read error may produce the germline difference seen at one junction end. Other DNA sequences from this sample encode an identical CDR3 as well. The J gene is TRBJ2-7, the V gene TRBV7-2, with D hard to call. The CDR3 runs 15 residues. In germline, CDR1 is SGHTA, CDR2 FQGNSA. CDR3 sequence: CASSLDLTRTYEQYF. The CDR3 nucleotides read TGCGCCAGCAGCTTAGATCTTACCCGGACCTACGAGCAGTACTTC.